This T cell receptor beta chain was captured in a study of cytomegalovirus exposure and HLA in healthy donors. Study-level points and caveats: Reportedly, cytomegalovirus status was diagnosed with high sensitivity and specificity. It was confirmed in vitro that a few of the CMV-associated chains were specific for CMV antigens.

Here immunoSEQ multiplex PCR was the method, and the copy in TCRdb shows in-frame clones only, minus some. The data hold roughly 280,000 clones, with 86% observed a single time. A word on this clone: Its matching antigen is unknown.

The origin of this receptor is a woman between 18 and 29 years old in good health and CMV-seronegative. The material sequenced was PBMCs.

The CDR3 DNA follows: TGTGCCAGCAGCGTAGCCCCCAGCTGGACAGGCTTTACCTACGAGCAGTACTTC. Its protein product is CASSVAPSWTGFTYEQYF. The V and J genes are TRBV9 and TRBJ2-7; 7 bases are shared with TRBD1. This CDR3 contains 18 residues. The junction had 14 bases not matched to a gene; V was cut back by 0 bases and J by 2 bases. In germline, CDR1 is SGDLS, CDR2 YYNGEE.